This T cell receptor (beta chain) appears in the sequencing data of a study of regulatory T cells in long-lasting Graves disease. V shed 0 bases and J 2 bases; nucleotides not matched to a gene: 1. Germline values: CDR1 MNHEY, CDR2 SMNVEV (reference sequence). The CDR3 is 15 residues long. Time point denoted: persistent/refractory GD, antithyroid drugs over 5 years with positive TRAb. Researchers made the TCR library from RNA that was extracted from PBMCs. The TCR beta library used iRepertoire HTBI primers with Arm-PCR amplification of CDR3. TCRdb analysed the multiplex PCR reads with MiXCR anew, one entry per CDR3 protein. The sample holds 500,000 to 700,000 distinct CDR3 sequences, about 30% seen once.

The V and J genes are TRBV27 and TRBJ2-7, with 10 positions matching TRBD2. The sequenced sample was peripheral blood mononuclear cells (PBMCs), obtained when the disease was refractory, from a patient treated with antithyroid drugs. The origin of this receptor is a female donor with Graves disease. DNA for the CDR3: TGTGCCAGCAGTTTATCACTAGCGGGAACCTACGAGCAGTACTTC. Protein sequence: CASSLSLAGTYEQYF.